This T cell receptor (beta chain) derives from a study of metastatic and nonmetastatic thyroid tumors. Whole-study findings and limits: Malignant thyroid tumors reportedly had TCR beta diversity that was significantly higher than in benign nodules, in blood and tumor.

Every patient was untreated before thyroid surgery. As processed by the authors: In papillary thyroid cancer, a distant-metastasis classifier was built using CDR3 differences across clinicopathological groups. TCRdb re-processed the PCR reads through MiXCR. These V and J calls are TCRdb output, not the study's own analysis. Counted here are about 85,000 clones, around 7.8% occurring once; the ten biggest clones make up 8.8%. A note on this clone: Its target is not known.

V lost 5 bases and J lost 0, with 11 bases in between. This CDR3 is 14 amino acids long. The V gene's germline CDR1 is SGHTA and CDR2 FQGTGA. The clonotype was recovered from a female donor with papillary thyroid cancer or a benign thyroid nodule (not recorded which). Some clones in this sample may be carry-over from other donors' samples. The sequenced sample was blood. The chain uses TRBV7-3 and TRBJ2-7; D may be TRBD2 (6 bases). CDR3 sequence (DNA): TGTGCCAGCAGCCCGGGCGGGGCCTCCTACGAGCAGTACTTC. Translated: CASSPGGASYEQYF.